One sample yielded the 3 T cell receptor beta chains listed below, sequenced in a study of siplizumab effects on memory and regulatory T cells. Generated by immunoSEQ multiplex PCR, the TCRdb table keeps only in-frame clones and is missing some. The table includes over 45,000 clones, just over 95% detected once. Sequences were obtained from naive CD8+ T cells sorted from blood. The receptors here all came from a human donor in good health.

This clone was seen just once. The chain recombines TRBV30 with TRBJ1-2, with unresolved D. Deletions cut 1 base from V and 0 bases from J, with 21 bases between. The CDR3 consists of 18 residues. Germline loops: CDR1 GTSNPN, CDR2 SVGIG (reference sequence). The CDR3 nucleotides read TGTGCCTGGAGTGGGGATGGAGGGTATTCCCCCTCTAACTATGGCTACACCTTC. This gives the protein CAWSGDGGYSPSNYGYTF.

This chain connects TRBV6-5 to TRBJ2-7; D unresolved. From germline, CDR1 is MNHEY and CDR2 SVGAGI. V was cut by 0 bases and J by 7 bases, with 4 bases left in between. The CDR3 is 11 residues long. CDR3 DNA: TGTGCCAGCAGTTACTCGTGGGAGCAGTACTTC. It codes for CASSYSWEQYF.

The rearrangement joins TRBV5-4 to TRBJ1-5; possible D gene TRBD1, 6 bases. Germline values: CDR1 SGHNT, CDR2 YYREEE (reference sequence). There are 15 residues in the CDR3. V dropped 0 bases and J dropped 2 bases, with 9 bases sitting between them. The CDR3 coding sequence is TGTGCCAGCAGCTTGGAAGGGGGTGGCAATCAGCCCCAGCATTTT. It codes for CASSLEGGGNQPQHF.